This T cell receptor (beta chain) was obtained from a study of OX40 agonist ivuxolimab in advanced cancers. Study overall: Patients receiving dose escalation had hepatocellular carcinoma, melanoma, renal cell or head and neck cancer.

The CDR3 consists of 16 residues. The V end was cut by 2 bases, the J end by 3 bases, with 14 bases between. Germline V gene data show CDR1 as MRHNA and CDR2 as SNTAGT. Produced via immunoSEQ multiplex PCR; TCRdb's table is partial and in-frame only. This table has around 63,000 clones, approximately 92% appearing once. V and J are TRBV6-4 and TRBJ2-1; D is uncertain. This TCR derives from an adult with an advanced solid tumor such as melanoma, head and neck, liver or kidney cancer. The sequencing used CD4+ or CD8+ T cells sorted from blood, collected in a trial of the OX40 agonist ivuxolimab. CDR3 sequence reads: CASSDGVTESYNEQFF. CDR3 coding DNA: TGTGCCAGCAGTGACGGAGTCACGGAGAGCTACAATGAGCAGTTCTTC.